The T cell receptor beta chain described here comes from a study of cytomegalovirus exposure and HLA in healthy donors. The PCR employed 60 Vbeta primers together with 13 Jbeta primers. Generated by immunoSEQ multiplex PCR, the TCRdb table keeps only in-frame clones and is missing some. Of 90,000 or so clones listed, roughly 70% were seen once; the top ten hold 16%. General study results and limits: With later analysis, a missense DCLRE1C variant became linked to TCR beta V- and J-gene trimming. Later findings reportedly placed an Asian-associated ancestry cluster below the approximately 700-donor mean for N-insertions. Per a prior analysis, the majority of TCR beta V segments were productive roughly 87% or roughly 30% of the time.

This clone was seen only a few times. Its antigen is undetermined. V was pared by 5 bases and J by 3 bases, with 11 bases between. This CDR3 has 13 amino acids. CDR1 is LNHDA and CDR2 is SQIVND in the germline V gene (reference sequence). The clonotype originates from a woman aged 18-29 years in good health and CMV-seropositive. This chain connects TRBV19 to TRBJ2-7; a weak D match, TRBD2 (6 bases). Sequenced sample: PBMCs. The CDR3 DNA follows: TGTGCCAGTAGTCCAGGGAGGAGCTACGAGCAGTACTTC. It yields the protein CASSPGRSYEQYF.